This entry is about one T cell receptor (beta chain). These data are taken from a study of Graves' ophthalmopathy and Graves' hyperthyroidism. Losses at the gene ends were 0 bases for V and 6 bases for J; bases not matched to a gene: 4. Germline CDR1 is SGHRS and CDR2 is YFSETQ. The CDR3 is made up of 16 amino acids. From RNA, the CDR3 regions of TCR beta chains were amplified and sequenced. HTBI primers primed a first-round RT-PCR, and a second-round multiplex PCR followed. From the multiplex PCR reads, TCRdb called clonotypes with MiXCR, one entry per CDR3 protein. The sample contains approximately 640,000 distinct CDR3 sequences, over 40% of which appear only once.

Source material: peripheral blood. This clonotype was obtained from an adult man with Graves' ophthalmopathy. The rearrangement uses TRBV5-1 and TRBJ2-3; 13 nucleotides match TRBD2. The CDR3 nucleotides are TGCGCCAGCAGCTTGGCAGGGACTAGCGGGATGGATACGCAGTATTTT. This encodes CASSLAGTSGMDTQYF.